This is a list of T cell receptor beta chains from one sample in a study of blood T cell repertoires in COVID-19. Using immunoSEQ multiplex PCR, the repertoire was profiled, and TCRdb retains in-frame clones only, with some absent. Of roughly 200,000 clones in the sample, 87% are singletons; the top ten hold approximately 0.88%. The sequencing input was peripheral blood. The receptors shown here come from a woman between 18 and 29 years old who had recovered from COVID-19. Each CDR3 is given with its conserved first and last residue. A D gene is named only where the DNA matches it firmly. Rows give clone size only sometimes, using once, few, many, or a class for an expanded clone.

v_call,clone_size,d_call,j_call,cdr3_aa,cdr3_nt
TRBV6-5,few,TRBD2,TRBJ2-3,CASRRGLAVPTQYF,TGTGCCAGCAGACGCGGACTAGCGGTCCCTACGCAGTATTTT
TRBV3-1/TRBV3-2,.,TRBD1,TRBJ1-1,CASSQTGEWNTEAFF,TGTGCCAGCAGCCAGACAGGGGAGTGGAACACTGAAGCTTTCTTT
TRBV20-1,.,TRBD2,TRBJ2-3,CSASLLAGDFYTDTQYF,TGCAGTGCTAGTCTGCTAGCGGGAGACTTCTACACAGATACGCAGTATTTT
TRBV14,once,.,TRBJ1-6,CASSQGPSYNSPLHF,TGTGCCAGCAGCCAAGGTCCCAGCTATAATTCACCCCTCCACTTT
TRBV4-3,.,.,TRBJ1-2,CASSQEYWGVYGYTF,TGCGCCAGCAGCCAAGAGTACTGGGGGGTCTATGGCTACACCTTC
TRBV2,once,.,TRBJ2-1,CASSVRATAYNEQFF,TGTGCCAGCAGTGTTCGAGCGACGGCCTACAATGAGCAGTTCTTC
TRBV7-2,.,TRBD1,TRBJ2-1,CASIPHLQGTEQFF,TGTGCCAGCATCCCTCACTTACAGGGGACTGAGCAGTTCTTC
TRBV7-2,.,.,TRBJ1-2,CASSSDTNYGYTF,TGTGCCAGCAGCTCCGACACCAACTATGGCTACACCTTC
TRBV4-3,.,TRBD1,TRBJ1-4,CASSQEQPDRGDEKLFF,TGCGCCAGCAGCCAAGAACAACCAGACAGGGGTGATGAAAAACTGTTTTTT
TRBV19,.,TRBD1,TRBJ1-5,CASNPTGVQPQHF,TGTGCCAGTAACCCGACAGGGGTGCAGCCCCAGCATTTT
TRBV6-5,.,.,TRBJ2-5,CASSYSEWETQYF,TGTGCCAGCAGTTACTCGGAGTGGGAGACCCAGTACTTC
TRBV27,.,.,TRBJ1-1,CASSSGVGAFF,TGTGCCAGCAGTTCAGGGGTAGGGGCTTTCTTT
TRBV6-2/TRBV6-3,.,.,TRBJ1-5,CASSYAGIQPQHF,TGTGCCAGCAGTTACGCCGGTATACAGCCCCAGCATTTT
TRBV7-2,.,.,TRBJ2-1,CASSLGFRSVDEQFF,TGTGCCAGCAGCTTAGGCTTCCGGAGTGTCGATGAGCAGTTCTTC
TRBV11-2,.,TRBD1,TRBJ2-7,CASSLGRGRYEQYF,TGTGCCAGCAGCTTAGGCAGGGGGCGCTACGAGCAGTACTTC
TRBV3-1/TRBV3-2,.,TRBD1,TRBJ2-2,CASSPVTGGGLTGELFF,TGTGCCAGCAGCCCTGTAACAGGGGGAGGACTCACCGGGGAGCTGTTTTTT
TRBV4-1,once,.,TRBJ2-4,CASSQDTRLAKNIQYF,TGCGCCAGCAGCCAAGATACTAGACTAGCCAAAAACATTCAGTACTTC
TRBV6-5,.,TRBD2,TRBJ2-1,CASSQGTSEYNEQFF,TGTGCCAGCAGCCAGGGGACTAGCGAGTACAATGAGCAGTTCTTC
TRBV19,.,TRBD2,TRBJ2-1,CASSWGGSYNEQFF,TGTGCCAGTAGTTGGGGCGGGAGCTACAATGAGCAGTTCTTC
TRBV2,.,TRBD1,TRBJ2-3,CASSGGGHTDTQYF,TGTGCCAGCAGTGGAGGGGGCCACACAGATACGCAGTATTTT
TRBV18,.,.,TRBJ1-2,CASSRGRDTGGYTF,TGTGCCAGCTCTAGGGGACGGGACACAGGTGGCTACACCTTC
TRBV6-5,once,.,TRBJ2-5,CASSYSMEMRATQYF,TGTGCCAGCAGTTACTCGATGGAAATGAGGGCTACCCAGTACTTC